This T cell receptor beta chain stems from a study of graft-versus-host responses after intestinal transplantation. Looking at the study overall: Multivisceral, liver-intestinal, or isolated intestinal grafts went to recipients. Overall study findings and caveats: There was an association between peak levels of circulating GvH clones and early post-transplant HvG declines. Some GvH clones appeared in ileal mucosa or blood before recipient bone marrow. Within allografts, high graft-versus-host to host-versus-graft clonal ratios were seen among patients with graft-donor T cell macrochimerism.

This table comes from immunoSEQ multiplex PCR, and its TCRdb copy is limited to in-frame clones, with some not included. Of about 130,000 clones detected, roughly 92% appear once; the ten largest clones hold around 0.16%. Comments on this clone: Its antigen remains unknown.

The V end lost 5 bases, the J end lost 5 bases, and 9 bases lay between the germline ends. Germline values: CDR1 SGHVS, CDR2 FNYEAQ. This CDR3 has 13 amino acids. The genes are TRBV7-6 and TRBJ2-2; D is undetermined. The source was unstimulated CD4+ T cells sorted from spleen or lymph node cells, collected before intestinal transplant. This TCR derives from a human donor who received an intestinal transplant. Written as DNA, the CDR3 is TGTGCCAGCAGCCCCGCCGGAACCGGGGAGCTGTTTTTT. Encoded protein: CASSPAGTGELFF.